These 22 T cell receptor beta chains were sequenced from one sample in a study of Ad26.COV2.S vaccination and SARS-CoV-2 variants. Assay: immunoSEQ multiplex PCR; the TCRdb copy retains only in-frame clones and omits some. The sample lists 350,000 to 450,000 clones; 83% were seen once. Treatment given: some 19 received Ad26.COV2.S at low or high dose, single or two shots; 5 received placebo; per-sample allocation not given. Day 63 following the first vaccine or placebo injection was when the samples were taken. The input for sequencing was peripheral blood, taken in a trial of Ad26.COV2.S vaccine versus placebo. These receptors were taken from a person between 18 and 60 years old who received the Ad26.COV2.S COVID-19 vaccine or a placebo.

On this clone: Other DNA sequences in the sample encode the same CDR3. This chain joins TRBV5-1 and TRBJ1-3; D call uncertain. The CDR3 contains 14 residues. In germline, CDR1 is SGHRS, CDR2 YFSETQ. V lost 0 bases and J 1 base, leaving 5 bases between the germline ends. CDR3 sequence (DNA): TGCGCCAGCAGCTTGGGAGGATCTGGAAACACCATATATTTT. It is translated as CASSLGGSGNTIYF.

The chain employs TRBV30 and TRBJ1-1, with D possibly matching TRBD1 (5 bases). V was pared by 1 base and J by 10 bases, with 22 bases between. This CDR3 is 15 amino acids long. The germline V gene encodes CDR1 GTSNPN and CDR2 SVGIG (reference sequence). DNA for the CDR3: TGTGCCTGGAGTGACCCCTGGCAGGGACGGCCGCCAGCTTTCTTT. This codes for CAWSDPWQGRPPAFF.

The genes are TRBV11-1 and TRBJ2-7; TRBD2 matches at 8 bases. The trim removed 3 bases at V and 3 bases at J, leaving 1 base unmatched. The CDR3 is made up of 13 amino acids. The germline gives CDR1 SGHAT, CDR2 FQDESV (reference sequence). Written as DNA, the CDR3 is TGTGCCAGCAGCTTTGGGACTAGCTACGAGCAGTACTTC. The encoded protein is CASSFGTSYEQYF.

V and J are TRBV6-4 and TRBJ2-3; tentative D call: TRBD2 (6 bases). Trimming stripped 3 bases from V and 5 bases from J, with 12 bases between. Looked up from germline, CDR1 is MRHNA and CDR2 is SNTAGT. The CDR3 is made up of 14 amino acids. DNA of the CDR3: TGTGCCAGCAGTGAGGCGGGACCGGAAGATACGCAGTATTTT. It yields the protein CASSEAGPEDTQYF.

CDR3 amino acids: CASSFAIKERGESYEQYF. The DNA for the CDR3 is TGTGCCAGCAGTTTCGCGATTAAAGAGCGGGGGGAATCCTACGAGCAGTACTTC. This chain joins TRBV28 and TRBJ2-7; 9 bases agree with TRBD2. V lost 3 bases, J lost 1 base, and 13 bases stayed unmatched. This CDR3 is built from 18 residues. CDR1 MDHEN and CDR2 SYDVKM come from the germline V gene.

The chain has TRBV10-1 and TRBJ2-3; D is ambiguous. CDR1 is WNHNN, CDR2 SYGVQD, per germline (reference sequence). The CDR3 consists of 12 residues. Trimming shortened V by 8 bases and J by 0 bases, and 6 bases separated the two germline ends. CDR3 DNA: TGCGCCAGCGTCGACAGCACAGATACGCAGTATTTT. Protein product: CASVDSTDTQYF.

The chain employs TRBV10-1 and TRBJ2-1; no clear D. This CDR3 has 13 amino acids. Germline V gene sequence: CDR1 WNHNN, CDR2 SYGVQD (reference sequence). V shed 5 bases and J shed 9 bases, with 14 bases lying between them. The CDR3 spells CASSKLGYGEQFF. As DNA, the CDR3 is TGCGCCAGCAGTAAGTTGGGCTACGGTGAGCAGTTCTTC.

This chain connects TRBV5-4 to TRBJ2-1, with D maybe TRBD2 (5 bases). The CDR3 spans 17 residues. Trimming pared 2 bases from V and 1 base from J, leaving 16 bases between. Germline V CDR1 and CDR2: SGHNT, YYREEE (reference sequence). DNA for the CDR3: TGTGCCAGCAGCTTTAAGCCCCCAGAGGGATCCTACAATGAGCAGTTCTTC. Translated: CASSFKPPEGSYNEQFF. Combining the CDR3 with reference TRBV5-4 and TRBJ2-1 gives the whole variable domain ETGVTQSPTHLIKTRGQQVTLRCSSQSGHNTVSWYQQALGQGPQFIFQYYREEENGRGNFPPRFSGLQFPNYSSELNVNALELDDSALYLCASSFKPPEGSYNEQFFGPGTRLTVL.

This chain joins TRBV7-9 and TRBJ2-1, with D possibly being TRBD2 (7 bases). The CDR3 length is 16 residues. Between the trimmed V and J ends, which lost 0 bases and 2 bases, there was a span of 11 bases. CDR1 SEHNR and CDR2 FQNEAQ come from the germline V gene (reference sequence). CDR3 bases: TGTGCCAGCAGCTTAGCTGGGGGGGGCACCTACAATGAGCAGTTCTTC. Its translation is CASSLAGGGTYNEQFF.

There are a few counts of this clone. V gene TRBV7-6 combines with J gene TRBJ1-1; D perhaps matches TRBD1 (6 bases). V was cut by 5 bases and J by 1 base, with 8 bases left in between. This CDR3 is 13 amino acids long. Germline CDR1 is SGHVS and CDR2 is FNYEAQ. This CDR3 reads CASSQDRNTEAFF. CDR3 in DNA: TGTGCCAGCAGCCAGGACAGGAACACTGAAGCTTTCTTT.

J is TRBJ1-3 and V is TRBV19; D not certain. V was clipped by 7 bases and J by 3 bases, with 10 bases between them. The CDR3 spans 13 residues. Germline CDR1 reads LNHDA; CDR2 reads SQIVND (reference sequence). The chain's CDR3 is CASKTLIGNTIYF. The CDR3 DNA reads TGTGCCAGTAAGACGTTGATTGGAAACACCATATATTTT.

Turning to this clone: The junction does not match germline at one end; this may be a read error. The rearrangement links TRBV6-5 to TRBJ2-5; maybe TRBD1 (5 bases). The CDR3 runs 14 residues. Germline-derived CDR1 and CDR2 are MNHEY and SVGAGI. CDR3 in amino acids: CDSSYSGRVETQYF. CDR3 sequence (DNA): TGTGACAGCAGTTACTCGGGCAGGGTAGAGACCCAGTACTTC.

The chain has TRBV5-1 and TRBJ2-7; D gene ambiguous. Germline values: CDR1 SGHRS, CDR2 YFSETQ. The CDR3 is 14 amino acids. Deletions cut 3 bases from V and 3 bases from J, with 13 bases between. This CDR3 is CASSSSGVSYEQYF. CDR3 nucleotides: TGCGCCAGCAGCTCATCGGGCGTTAGCTACGAGCAGTACTTC.

The genes are TRBV27 and TRBJ1-5; 7 nucleotides agree with TRBD1. The V gene's germline CDR1 is MNHEY and CDR2 SMNVEV (reference sequence). The V segment lost 0 bases and the J segment 6 bases; nucleotides outside the gene matches: 5. The CDR3 length is 15 residues. CDR3 DNA sequence: TGTGCCAGCAGTTTATCGGCGACAGGGACTCAGCCCCAGCATTTT. Protein sequence: CASSLSATGTQPQHF.

Worth noting for this clone: The junction and the germline gene differ at one end; a read error may be behind it. The chain recombines TRBV4-2 with TRBJ1-4; TRBD1 aligns across 7 bases. This CDR3 comprises 14 residues. Germline V gives CDR1 LGHNA, CDR2 YNFKEQ. The CDR3 coding sequence is TGTGCCAGCAGCCAAGATAGGTATGACAGGGTGGTGATTTTT. Its protein is CASSQDRYDRVVIF.

This chain joins TRBV20-1 and TRBJ1-5, with D possibly TRBD1 on 5 matching bases. This CDR3 has 14 residues. V lost 3 bases to trimming and J lost 2 bases, with 11 bases between them. The germline CDR1 and CDR2 sequences are DFQATT and SNEGSKA (reference sequence). The CDR3 loop reads CSASEGFGNQPQHF. Here the CDR3 DNA reads TGCAGTGCTAGTGAGGGGTTCGGCAATCAGCCCCAGCATTTT.

The chain is built from TRBV7-8 and TRBJ1-2, with D possibly being TRBD1 (5 bases). Germline V lookup: CDR1 SGHVS, CDR2 FQNEAQ. The V end was cut by 6 bases, the J end by 3 bases, with 14 bases between. This CDR3 comprises 14 residues. The CDR3 is CASRPQGFDYGYTF. The CDR3 nucleotides are TGTGCCAGCAGGCCTCAGGGCTTTGACTATGGCTACACCTTC. The full variable domain, its missing parts supplied by reference TRBV7-8 and TRBJ1-2, is GAGVSQSPRYKVAKRGQDVALRCDPISGHVSLFWYQQALGQGPEFLTYFQNEAQLDKSGLPSDRFFAERPEGSVSTLKIQRTQQEDSAVYLCASRPQGFDYGYTFGSGTRLTVV.

This chain joins TRBV7-9 and TRBJ2-2, with unresolved D. The CDR3 consists of 14 residues. V shed 3 bases and J shed 5 bases, with 10 bases lying between them. CDR1 and CDR2 from the germline V gene are SEHNR and FQNEAQ (reference sequence). CDR3 loop: CASSLVRATGELFF. The CDR3 DNA is TGTGCCAGCAGCTTGGTTCGGGCGACCGGGGAGCTGTTTTTT. Based on the CDR3 plus reference TRBV7-9 and TRBJ2-2, the full variable domain is DTGVSQNPRHKITKRGQNVTFRCDPISEHNRLYWYRQTLGQGPEFLTYFQNEAQLEKSRLLSDRFSAERPKGSFSTLEIQRTEQGDSAMYLCASSLVRATGELFFGEGSRLTVL.

The V call is TRBV5-1, the J call TRBJ2-1, with D unclear. From germline, CDR1 is SGHRS and CDR2 YFSETQ. V was cut by 0 bases and J by 7 bases, with 5 bases left in between. The CDR3 has 12 amino acids. The CDR3 DNA is TGCGCCAGCAGCTTGGTGTCGAATGAGCAGTTCTTC. Translation: CASSLVSNEQFF.

Ten or more counts support this clone. The rearrangement uses TRBV9 and TRBJ1-2; D not resolved. The CDR3 is made up of 12 amino acids. V was clipped by 5 bases and J by 6 bases, with 11 bases between them. CDR1 and CDR2 from the germline V gene are SGDLS and YYNGEE. DNA of the CDR3: TGTGCCAGCAGGGGCCGCCTCGATGGCTACACCTTC. This sequence encodes CASRGRLDGYTF.

The chain employs TRBV5-4 and TRBJ2-3, with 9 bases identical to TRBD2. The CDR3 covers 17 residues. CDR1 and CDR2 from the germline V gene are SGHNT and YYREEE (reference sequence). The junction had 9 bases not matched to a gene; V was cut back by 4 bases and J by 0 bases. CDR3 in DNA: TGTGCCAGCAGCGTCGCCAGCGGGAGGACTAGCACAGATACGCAGTATTTT. Its protein product is CASSVASGRTSTDTQYF.

The chain is built from TRBV18 and TRBJ1-2; TRBD1 aligns across 7 bases. In germline, CDR1 is KGHSH, CDR2 LQKENI. The CDR3 extends over 16 amino acids. V dropped 5 bases and J dropped 4; count of bases not matched to a gene: 13. The CDR3 region has the DNA TGTGCCAGCTCAACCAAGTACAGGGGTCCATTCTATGGCTACACCTTC. Amino acid sequence: CASSTKYRGPFYGYTF. Full variable domain (remainder filled in from reference TRBV18 and TRBJ1-2): NAGVMQNPRHLVRRRGQEARLRCSPMKGHSHVYWYRQLPEEGLKFMVYLQKENIIDESGMPKERFSAEFPKEGPSILRIQQVVRGDSAAYFCASSTKYRGPFYGYTFGSGTRLTVV.